This T cell receptor (beta chain) was sequenced during a study of control samples from healthy donors and cancer patients. Produced via immunoSEQ multiplex PCR; TCRdb's table is partial and in-frame only. The repertoire has nearly 55,000 clones, around 97% of them found once; the top ten carry around 2%. The CDR3 totals 13 residues. Germline CDR1 and CDR2: SGHNT and YYREEE (reference sequence). V was clipped by 4 bases and J by 3 bases, with 8 bases between them. The chain uses TRBV5-4 and TRBJ1-5; D possibly corresponds to TRBD1 (5 bases). This receptor was obtained from a woman in her twenties or thirties in good health. Sequences were obtained from blood. CDR3 sequence (DNA): TGTGCCAGCAGCCGGGACCTCAATCAGCCCCAGCATTTT. It codes for CASSRDLNQPQHF.